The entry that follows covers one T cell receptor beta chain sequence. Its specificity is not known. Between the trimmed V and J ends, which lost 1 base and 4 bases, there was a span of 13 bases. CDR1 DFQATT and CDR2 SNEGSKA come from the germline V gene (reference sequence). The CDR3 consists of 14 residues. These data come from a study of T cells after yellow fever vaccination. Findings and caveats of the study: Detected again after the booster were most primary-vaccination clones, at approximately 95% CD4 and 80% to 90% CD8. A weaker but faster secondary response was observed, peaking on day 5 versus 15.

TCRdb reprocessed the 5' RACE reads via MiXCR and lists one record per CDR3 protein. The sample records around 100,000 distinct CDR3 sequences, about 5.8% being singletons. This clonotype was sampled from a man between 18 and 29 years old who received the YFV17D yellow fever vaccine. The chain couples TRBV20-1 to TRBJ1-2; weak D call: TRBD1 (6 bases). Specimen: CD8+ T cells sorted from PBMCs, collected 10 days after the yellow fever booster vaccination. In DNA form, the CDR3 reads TGCAGTGCTAGAGGGGGGGCGCAGAGCTATGGCTACACCTTC. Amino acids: CSARGGAQSYGYTF.